This T cell receptor (beta chain) appears in the sequencing data of a study of T cell repertoires in cytomegalovirus infection. Study summary: HLA-C-restricted CMV epitopes, recently identified, and well-studied HLA-B-restricted ones were used by the study. Both a matching HLA type and CMV infection were indicated by public TCR beta signatures.

Study-wide points: CMV-specific TCR beta clonotypes restricted by HLA-C dominated the ex vivo response. Cumulative frequency of public TCR beta families picked out carriers of CMV plus the relevant HLA.

TCRdb independently ran MiXCR on the reads; one entry per CDR3 protein. The table has 450,000 to 550,000 distinct CDR3 sequences, under 45% seen once. The germline V gene has CDR1 ENHRY and CDR2 SYGVKD. This CDR3 has 15 residues. V was cut by 6 bases and J by 8 bases, with 22 bases left in between. Note on this clonotype: Its target is not known.

The sequencing used cultured PBMCs, collected from culture after CMV antigen stimulation. This TCR came from a human donor in good health (CMV status not recorded). Some clones in this sample may be carry-over from other donors' samples. This chain joins TRBV10-3 and TRBJ1-2; weak D call: TRBD1 (5 bases). CDR3 amino acids: CAISDSGERGDGYTF. DNA for the CDR3: TGTGCCATCAGCGACTCGGGGGAGAGAGGTGACGGCTACACCTTC.